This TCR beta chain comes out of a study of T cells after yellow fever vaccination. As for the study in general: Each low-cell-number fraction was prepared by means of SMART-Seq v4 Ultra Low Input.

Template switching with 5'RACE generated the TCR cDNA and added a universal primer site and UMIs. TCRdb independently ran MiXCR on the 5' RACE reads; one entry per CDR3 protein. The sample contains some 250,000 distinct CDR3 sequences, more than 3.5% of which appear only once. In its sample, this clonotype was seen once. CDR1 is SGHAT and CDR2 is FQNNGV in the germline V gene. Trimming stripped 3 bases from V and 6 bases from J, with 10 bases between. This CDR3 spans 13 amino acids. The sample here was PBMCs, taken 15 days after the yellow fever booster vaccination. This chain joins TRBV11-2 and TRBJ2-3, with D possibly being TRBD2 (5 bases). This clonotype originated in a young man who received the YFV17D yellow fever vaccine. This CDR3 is CASSFGPGDTQYF. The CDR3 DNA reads TGTGCCAGCAGCTTCGGACCGGGGGATACGCAGTATTTT. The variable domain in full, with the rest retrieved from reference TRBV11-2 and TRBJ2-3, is EAGVAQSPRYKIIEKRQSVAFWCNPISGHATLYWYQQILGQGPKLLIQFQNNGVVDDSQLPKDRFSAERLKGVDSTLKIQPAKLEDSAVYLCASSFGPGDTQYFGPGTRLTVL.